These 16 T cell receptor beta chains were all obtained from the same sample, sequenced in a study of T cell changes during pregnancy in multiple sclerosis. Generated by immunoSEQ multiplex PCR, the TCRdb table keeps only in-frame clones and is missing some. The sample has about 93,000 clones; 85% to 95% are singletons. This specimen was peripheral blood, taken before pregnancy. Source of these receptors: a female donor with multiple sclerosis, enrolled in a pregnancy study.

In its sample, this clone was seen a few times. The V gene is TRBV5-1, the J gene TRBJ1-6, with 7 bases aligning to TRBD1. CDR3 size: 14 residues. Germline V gene lookup returns CDR1 SGHRS and CDR2 YFSETQ. V was pared by 0 bases and J by 9 bases, with 3 bases of the junction left unmatched. The CDR3 region has the DNA TGCGCCAGCAGCTTGGGAGACAGGGCTTCACCCCTCCACTTT. This translates into CASSLGDRASPLHF.

V is TRBV28 and J is TRBJ2-5; 8 bases are shared with TRBD1. The CDR3 totals 14 residues. Germline-derived CDR1 and CDR2 are MDHEN and SYDVKM. The V segment lost 6 bases and the J segment 1 base; nucleotides outside the gene matches: 4. The CDR3 nucleotides read TGTGCCAGCAGAAACAGGGGGGCCCAAGAGACCCAGTACTTC. Residues: CASRNRGAQETQYF. Looking up the rest from reference TRBV28 and TRBJ2-5 gives the full variable domain: DVKVTQSSRYLVKRTGEKVFLECVQDMDHENMFWYRQDPGLGLRLIYFSYDVKMKEKGDIPEGYSVSREKKERFSLILESASTNQTSMYLCASRNRGAQETQYFGPGTRLLVL.

This rearrangement joins TRBV5-1 to TRBJ2-1; 9 bases are a match to TRBD1. The CDR3 has 16 residues. V lost 3 bases, J lost 4 bases, and 8 bases stayed unmatched. In germline, CDR1 is SGHRS, CDR2 YFSETQ. The CDR3 loop reads CASSYKPGQGYNEQFF. The CDR3 DNA is TGCGCCAGCAGCTATAAACCGGGACAGGGATACAATGAGCAGTTCTTC.

This chain links TRBV15 with TRBJ2-2; 9 bases are a match to TRBD2. CDR1 is LNHNV and CDR2 is YYDKDF in the germline V gene (reference sequence). The CDR3 consists of 15 residues. Trimming cost V 4 bases and J 6 bases; bases outside gene matches: 6. CDR3 in DNA: TGTGCCACCAGCATCCCGGGACTAGCCTCCGGGGAGCTGTTTTTT. Residues: CATSIPGLASGELFF. Drawing the rest from reference TRBV15 and TRBJ2-2, the complete variable domain is DAMVIQNPRYQVTQFGKPVTLSCSQTLNHNVMYWYQQKSSQAPKLLFHYYDKDFNNEADTPDNFQSRRPNTSFCFLDIRSPGLGDTAMYLCATSIPGLASGELFFGEGSRLTVL.

The chain recombines TRBV2 with TRBJ2-2; possible D gene TRBD1, 5 bases. The V end was cut by 3 bases, the J end by 8 bases, with 10 bases between. This CDR3 comprises 13 residues. CDR1 is SNHLY, CDR2 FYNNEI, per germline. The CDR3 DNA follows: TGTGCCAGCAGTGAGGACAAGTTGGGGGAGCTGTTTTTT. Its protein is CASSEDKLGELFF.

CDR3 sequence (DNA): TGCGCCAGCAGCTTGGATACAGGGGGCTACGGTAATAATGAAAAACTGTTTTTT. It is translated as CASSLDTGGYGNNEKLFF. The chain links TRBV5-1 to TRBJ1-4, with 9 bases identical to TRBD1. There are 18 residues in the CDR3. Trimming at V came to 0 bases and at J to 4 bases, leaving 10 bases not matched to a gene. Per germline, CDR1 SGHRS and CDR2 YFSETQ.

V and J are TRBV7-9 and TRBJ2-7, with 9 positions matching TRBD1. V dropped 0 bases and J dropped 4; count of bases not matched to a gene: 7. The CDR3 is 16 residues long. From germline, CDR1 is SEHNR and CDR2 FQNEAQ (reference sequence). The CDR3 nucleotides read TGTGCCAGCAGCTTAGCGGGGACAGGGACTGTATACGAGCAGTACTTC. This gives the protein CASSLAGTGTVYEQYF.

This clone was seen only once. V gene TRBV6-5 combines with J gene TRBJ2-3; tentatively, D is TRBD2 (6 bases). The CDR3 totals 16 residues. V lost 2 bases to trimming and J lost 6 bases, with 18 bases between them. CDR1 is MNHEY and CDR2 is SVGAGI in the germline V gene. The CDR3 loop is CASSYRGGESIDTQYF. CDR3 DNA sequence: TGTGCCAGCAGTTACCGCGGCGGGGAATCTATTGATACGCAGTATTTT.

This rearrangement joins TRBV5-1 to TRBJ1-2, with 9 positions matching TRBD1. CDR1 SGHRS and CDR2 YFSETQ come from the germline V gene. CDR3 length equals 15 residues. Losses at the gene ends were 0 bases for V and 8 bases for J; bases not matched to a gene: 8. CDR3 coding DNA: TGCGCCAGCAGCTTGGAGGGACAGGGCAGGGCGGGCTACACCTTC. It codes for CASSLEGQGRAGYTF. Full variable domain (remainder filled in from reference TRBV5-1 and TRBJ1-2): KAGVTQTPRYLIKTRGQQVTLSCSPISGHRSVSWYQQTPGQGLQFLFEYFSETQRNKGNFPGRFSGRQFSNSRSEMNVSTLELGDSALYLCASSLEGQGRAGYTFGSGTRLTVV.

The V gene is TRBV2, the J gene TRBJ1-4; D is perhaps TRBD1 (6 bases). The V end lost 7 bases, the J end lost 0 bases, and 9 bases lay between the germline ends. The germline CDR1 and CDR2 sequences are SNHLY and FYNNEI. CDR3 length: 14 amino acids. The chain's CDR3 is CASNRQATNEKLFF. As DNA, the CDR3 is TGTGCCAGCAACCGACAGGCAACTAATGAAAAACTGTTTTTT.

The chain carries TRBV29-1 and TRBJ2-7; D is unclear. Trimming took off 4 bases at V and 3 bases at J, with 7 bases between the two ends. The CDR3 extends over 11 amino acids. Germline CDR1 and CDR2: SQVTM and ANQGSEA. This CDR3 is CSVVRGYEQYF. In DNA, the CDR3 is TGCAGCGTTGTCCGAGGCTACGAGCAGTACTTC.

The CDR3 region has the DNA TGTGCCAGCAGCTCGACAGGTTTTAACTATGGCTACACCTTC. Its protein product is CASSSTGFNYGYTF. The chain uses TRBV7-8 and TRBJ1-2; TRBD1 might be the D (6 bases). V lost 4 bases, J lost 1 base, and 10 bases lay in between. Per germline, CDR1 SGHVS and CDR2 FQNEAQ. This CDR3 is 14 amino acids long.

The genes are TRBV29-1 and TRBJ2-7; TRBD1 matches 7 bases. Germline trimming cut 3 bases from V and 5 bases from J; bases unmatched to any gene: 4. Germline V lookup: CDR1 SQVTM, CDR2 ANQGSEA. This CDR3 is built from 12 residues. Written as DNA, the CDR3 is TGCAGCGTTGAGCAGGGGGTCAACGAGCAGTACTTC. It encodes CSVEQGVNEQYF.

The chain joins TRBV7-2 to TRBJ2-7, with 7 bases lining up with TRBD2. The germline gives CDR1 SGHTA, CDR2 FQGNSA. The CDR3 extends over 14 amino acids. The V segment lost 4 bases and the J segment 5 bases; nucleotides outside the gene matches: 8. The CDR3 spells CASSSQDGRNEQYF. Here the CDR3 DNA reads TGTGCCAGCAGCTCACAGGACGGGAGGAACGAGCAGTACTTC.

The chain recombines TRBV19 with TRBJ2-3, with TRBD2 as a possible D gene (6 bases). V was cut by 5 bases and J by 7 bases, with 22 bases left in between. The length of the CDR3 is 16 residues. Germline V lookup: CDR1 LNHDA, CDR2 SQIVND (reference sequence). CDR3 protein: CASSHEVAVNRHTQYF. CDR3 in DNA: TGTGCCAGTAGTCATGAGGTAGCGGTAAATCGTCATACGCAGTATTTT. Drawing the rest from reference TRBV19 and TRBJ2-3, the complete variable domain is DGGITQSPKYLFRKEGQNVTLSCEQNLNHDAMYWYRQDPGQGLRLIYYSQIVNDFQKGDIAEGYSVSREKKESFPLTVTSAQKNPTAFYLCASSHEVAVNRHTQYFGPGTRLTVL.

This clone came up a few times. J is TRBJ2-2 and V is TRBV7-2; 10 nucleotides align to TRBD2. CDR3 length: 15 residues. CDR1 is SGHTA and CDR2 is FQGNSA in the germline V gene. V was clipped by 5 bases and J by 3 bases; unmatched bases: 3. The CDR3 spells CASSPSGRDTGELFF. CDR3 sequence (DNA): TGTGCCAGCAGCCCTAGCGGGAGAGACACCGGGGAGCTGTTTTTT.